One and the same sample provided the 11 T cell receptor beta chains below, sequenced in a study of CD8 T cells in ankylosing spondylitis. Each CDR3 protein gets one entry after TCRdb re-called the 5' RACE reads with MiXCR. The sample includes around 300,000 distinct CDR3 sequences, approximately 10% of them seen just once. Sequenced input: blood, either unsorted or a sorted T cell fraction (not recorded which). Every receptor here comes from a female donor with ankylosing spondylitis or in good health (not recorded which).

This clonotype was seen ten or more times. V gene TRBV7-2 combines with J gene TRBJ2-3; 8 bases are a match to TRBD2. J was trimmed by 1 base and V by 6 bases; bases with no gene match: 6. Germline V gene sequence: CDR1 SGHTA, CDR2 FQGNSA. The CDR3 is 15 amino acids. As DNA, the CDR3 is TGTGCCAGCAGTTATCCGACTAGCGGCACAGATACGCAGTATTTT. Protein sequence: CASSYPTSGTDTQYF.

This clonotype was counted at least ten times. CDR3 region: CASSRQGTRNTIYF. In DNA, the CDR3 is TGCGCCAGCAGCCGACAGGGGACGAGGAACACCATATATTTT. The chain couples TRBV5-1 to TRBJ1-3; 8 bases fit TRBD1. With 4 bases clipped from V and 7 bases from J, the junction kept 7 bases outside the gene matches. The CDR3 length is 14 residues. Germline V CDR1 and CDR2: SGHRS, YFSETQ.

In this sample, this clonotype turned up many times. The chain joins TRBV5-1 to TRBJ1-4; D might be TRBD1 (5 bases). The germline V gene encodes CDR1 SGHRS and CDR2 YFSETQ. This CDR3 contains 15 residues. Between the trimmed V and J ends, which lost 5 bases and 0 bases, there was a span of 11 bases. CDR3 DNA: TGCGCCAGCAGTCGGGACGGCGCAACTAATGAAAAACTGTTTTTT. Residues: CASSRDGATNEKLFF.

The rearrangement uses TRBV20-1 and TRBJ1-1; D gene uncertain. Trimming took off 2 bases at V and 7 bases at J, with 5 bases between the two ends. Germline values: CDR1 DFQATT, CDR2 SNEGSKA (reference sequence). There are 10 residues in the CDR3. CDR3 region: CSARNLEAFF. CDR3 DNA: TGCAGTGCTAGAAACCTTGAAGCTTTCTTT.

The J gene is TRBJ1-4, the V gene TRBV7-8; D uncertain. Between the trimmed V and J ends, which lost 1 base and 3 bases, there was a span of 9 bases. From germline, CDR1 is SGHVS and CDR2 FQNEAQ. The CDR3 consists of 15 residues. The CDR3 DNA sequence: TGTGCCAGCAGCTTAGGAACAGTATCTAATGAAAAACTGTTTTTT. It is translated as CASSLGTVSNEKLFF.

J is TRBJ2-3 and V is TRBV7-3, with D possibly TRBD2 on 5 matching bases. Germline values: CDR1 SGHTA, CDR2 FQGTGA. V lost 1 base, J lost 0 bases, and 11 bases lay in between. The CDR3 covers 16 residues. The CDR3 reads CASSLNGGTSTDTQYF. The DNA for the CDR3 is TGTGCCAGCAGCTTAAACGGAGGAACTAGCACAGATACGCAGTATTTT.

As to this clonotype: A single base separates this from a much larger clone, so it may be a read error. The rearrangement uses TRBV6-5 and TRBJ1-2; tentatively, D is TRBD1 (6 bases). Germline CDR1 MNHEY, CDR2 SVGAGI. This CDR3 has 12 residues. The CDR3 region has the DNA TGTGCCAGCAGAGGACAGCCGGGTGGCGACACCTTC. Translated: CASRGQPGGDTF.

This clonotype was counted a few times. The J gene is TRBJ2-3, the V gene TRBV20-1, with 14 bases aligning to TRBD2. The J segment lost 3 bases and the V segment lost 6 bases, leaving 5 bases of the junction unmatched. The germline gives CDR1 DFQATT, CDR2 SNEGSKA (reference sequence). The length of the CDR3 is 15 residues. The CDR3 loop is CSATTSGGATDTQYF. The CDR3 DNA follows: TGCAGTGCCACGACTAGCGGGGGGGCAACAGATACGCAGTATTTT.

This clonotype was observed a handful of times. CDR3 coding DNA: TGCAGTGCTCCCCGGACTAGCGGGGTTTCAGATACGCAGTATTTT. This translates into CSAPRTSGVSDTQYF. V gene TRBV20-1 combines with J gene TRBJ2-3; 12 positions agree with TRBD2. The V gene's germline CDR1 is DFQATT and CDR2 SNEGSKA (reference sequence). This CDR3 contains 15 residues. The V gene end was trimmed by 5 bases and the J gene end by 4 bases; junction bases not matched to a gene: 7.

In this sample, this clonotype turned up many times. The chain employs TRBV27 and TRBJ2-7; a possible D gene is TRBD2 (6 bases). The length of the CDR3 is 14 residues. Germline CDR1 is MNHEY and CDR2 is SMNVEV (reference sequence). V was trimmed by 4 bases and J by 5 bases, leaving 15 bases between them. CDR3 sequence reads: CASSSASEIDEQYF. CDR3 DNA: TGTGCCAGCAGTTCAGCTAGCGAGATCGACGAGCAGTACTTC.

The J gene is TRBJ1-2, the V gene TRBV5-4; tentatively, D is TRBD1 (5 bases). Germline-derived CDR1 and CDR2 are SGHNT and YYREEE (reference sequence). V was shortened by 0 bases and J by 0 bases, with 9 bases between the two germline ends. This CDR3 spans 15 amino acids. CDR3 bases: TGTGCCAGCAGCTTGGGGGGCAACCCTAACTATGGCTACACCTTC. It codes for CASSLGGNPNYGYTF.